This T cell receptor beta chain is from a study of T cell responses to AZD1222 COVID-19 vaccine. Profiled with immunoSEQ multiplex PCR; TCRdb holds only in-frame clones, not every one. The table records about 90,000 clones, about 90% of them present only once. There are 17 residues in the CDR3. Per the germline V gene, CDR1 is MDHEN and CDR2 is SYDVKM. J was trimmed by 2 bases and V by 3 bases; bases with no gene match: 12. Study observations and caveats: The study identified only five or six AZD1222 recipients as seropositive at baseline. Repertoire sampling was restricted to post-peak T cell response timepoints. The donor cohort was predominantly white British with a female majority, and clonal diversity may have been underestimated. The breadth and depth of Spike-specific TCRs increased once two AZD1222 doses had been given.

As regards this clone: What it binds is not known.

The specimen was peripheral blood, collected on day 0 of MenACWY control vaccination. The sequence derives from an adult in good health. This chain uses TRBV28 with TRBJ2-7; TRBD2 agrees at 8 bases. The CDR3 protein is CASSFRVGSGDPYEQYF. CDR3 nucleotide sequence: TGTGCCAGCAGTTTTAGAGTGGGTAGCGGGGACCCCTACGAGCAGTACTTC.